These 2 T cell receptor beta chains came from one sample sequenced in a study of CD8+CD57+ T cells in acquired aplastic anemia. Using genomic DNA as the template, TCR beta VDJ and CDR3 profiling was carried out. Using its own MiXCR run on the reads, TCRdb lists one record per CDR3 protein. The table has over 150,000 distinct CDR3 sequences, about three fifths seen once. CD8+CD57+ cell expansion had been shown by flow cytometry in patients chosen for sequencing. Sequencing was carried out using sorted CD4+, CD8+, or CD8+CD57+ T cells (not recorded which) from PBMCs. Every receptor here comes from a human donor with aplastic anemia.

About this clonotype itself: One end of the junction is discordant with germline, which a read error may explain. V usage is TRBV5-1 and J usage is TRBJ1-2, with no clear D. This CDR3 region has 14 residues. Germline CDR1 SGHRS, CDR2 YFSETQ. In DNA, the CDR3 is TGTGCCAGCAGCCACGCCCCTGACCTCTATGGCTACACCTTC. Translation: CASSHAPDLYGYTF.

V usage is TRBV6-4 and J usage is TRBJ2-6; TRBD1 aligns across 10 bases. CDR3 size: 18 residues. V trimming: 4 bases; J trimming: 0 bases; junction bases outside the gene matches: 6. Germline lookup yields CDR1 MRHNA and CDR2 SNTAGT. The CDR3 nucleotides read TGTGCCAGCAGTGCTTGGGGACAGGGGAGCTCTGGGGCCAACGTCCTGACTTTC. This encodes CASSAWGQGSSGANVLTF.